The T cell receptor (beta chain) under discussion was sequenced for a study of blood T cells in healthy people across ages. Broader study findings: Estimated diversity that came from one million T cells was considered an underestimate.

This clonotype was seen ten or more times. What it binds is not known. Those donating, healthy Caucasian individuals from Russia, were aged roughly 6 to 90. This CDR3 spans 18 amino acids. V was pared by 7 bases and J by 1 base, with 17 bases of the junction left unmatched. A second PCR, run for roughly 6 to 11 cycles, used a sample-barcoded 5' primer plus a J-beta primer mix. Every sample returned 2.5 million or more CDR3-containing paired-end reads. TCRdb re-analysed the 5' RACE reads in MiXCR, keeping a single row per CDR3 protein. The sample holds 1.5 million to 2 million distinct CDR3 sequences, approximately 30% seen once.

The chain carries TRBV12-3 or TRBV12-4 and TRBJ2-7; TRBD1 aligns across 9 bases. This receptor was taken from a woman in her twenties or thirties in good health. The specimen was blood. This CDR3 reads CASTTGLGTGRESYEQYF. The CDR3 bases are TGTGCCAGCACCACGGGCCTTGGGACAGGGAGAGAGTCCTACGAGCAGTACTTC.